This TCR beta chain was found in a study of cytomegalovirus exposure and HLA in healthy donors. Background on the study: Among about 179 million T cells, an earlier analysis found 117 million unique TCR beta sequences. The study, taken as a whole, reports: Relative to equally common others, HLA-associated TCR beta chains showed greater clonal expansion in a later analysis. Evidence from a later analysis indicated that most CMV-associated TCR beta chains looked HLA-restricted.

Use of 60 Vbeta and 13 Jbeta primers characterized the PCR. Sequencing used immunoSEQ multiplex PCR; TCRdb keeps in-frame clones, though not all of them. The sample contains more than 140,000 clones, approximately 80% of which appear only once. The germline V gene encodes CDR1 MGHRA and CDR2 YSYEKL. This CDR3 spans 15 amino acids. V was cut by 4 bases and J by 3 bases, with 12 bases left in between. Donors were nominally healthy when sampled, though unrecorded immune exposures were likely. Turning to this clone: Its target is unknown.

The J gene is TRBJ1-4, the V gene TRBV4-1, with a weak D call TRBD1 (5 bases). This receptor was obtained from a man aged 30 to 45 in good health and CMV-seropositive. Material for sequencing was PBMCs. DNA of the CDR3: TGCGCCAGCAGCCCGCTAGGGGTGGCTAATGAAAAACTGTTTTTT. It codes for CASSPLGVANEKLFF.